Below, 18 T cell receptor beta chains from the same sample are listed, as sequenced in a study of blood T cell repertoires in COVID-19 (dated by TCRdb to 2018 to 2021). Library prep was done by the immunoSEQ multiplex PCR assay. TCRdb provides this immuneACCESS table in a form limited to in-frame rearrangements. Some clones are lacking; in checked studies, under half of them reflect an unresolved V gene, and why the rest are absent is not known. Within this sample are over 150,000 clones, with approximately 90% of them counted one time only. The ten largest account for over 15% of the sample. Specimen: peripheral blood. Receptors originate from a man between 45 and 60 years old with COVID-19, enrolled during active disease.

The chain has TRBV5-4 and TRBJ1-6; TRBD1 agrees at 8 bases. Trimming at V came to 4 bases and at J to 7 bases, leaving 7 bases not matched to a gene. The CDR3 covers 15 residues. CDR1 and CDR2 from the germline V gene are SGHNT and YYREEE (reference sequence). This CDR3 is CASSPRDRPNSPLHF. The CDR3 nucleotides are TGTGCCAGCAGCCCGCGGGACAGGCCAAATTCACCCCTCCACTTT.

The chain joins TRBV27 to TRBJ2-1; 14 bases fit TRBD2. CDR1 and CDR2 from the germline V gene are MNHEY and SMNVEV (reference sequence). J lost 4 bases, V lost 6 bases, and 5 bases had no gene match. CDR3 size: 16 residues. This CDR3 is CASSSGTSGRYNEQFF. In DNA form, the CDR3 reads TGTGCCAGCAGCTCCGGGACTAGCGGGAGATACAATGAGCAGTTCTTC.

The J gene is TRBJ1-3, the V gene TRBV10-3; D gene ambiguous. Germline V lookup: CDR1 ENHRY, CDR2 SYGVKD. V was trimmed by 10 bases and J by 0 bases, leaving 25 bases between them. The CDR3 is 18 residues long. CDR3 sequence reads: CATRTPASGPLSGNTIYF. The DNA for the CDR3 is TGTGCCACCCGAACCCCTGCATCAGGTCCACTCTCTGGAAACACCATATATTTT.

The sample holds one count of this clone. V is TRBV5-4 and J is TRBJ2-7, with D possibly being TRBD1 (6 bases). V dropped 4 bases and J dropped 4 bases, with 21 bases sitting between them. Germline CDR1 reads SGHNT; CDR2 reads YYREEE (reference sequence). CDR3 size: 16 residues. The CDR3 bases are TGTGCCAGCAGCCAGGGACATCAAAACCCCTTTTACGAGCAGTACTTC. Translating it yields CASSQGHQNPFYEQYF. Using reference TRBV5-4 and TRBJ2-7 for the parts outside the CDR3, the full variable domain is ETGVTQSPTHLIKTRGQQVTLRCSSQSGHNTVSWYQQALGQGPQFIFQYYREEENGRGNFPPRFSGLQFPNYSSELNVNALELDDSALYLCASSQGHQNPFYEQYFGPGTRLTVT.

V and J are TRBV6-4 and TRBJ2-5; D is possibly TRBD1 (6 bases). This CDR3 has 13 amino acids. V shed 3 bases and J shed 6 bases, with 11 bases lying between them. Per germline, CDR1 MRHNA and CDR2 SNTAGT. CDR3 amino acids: CASSEQGEKTQYF. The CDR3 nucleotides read TGTGCCAGCAGTGAACAGGGCGAAAAGACCCAGTACTTC.

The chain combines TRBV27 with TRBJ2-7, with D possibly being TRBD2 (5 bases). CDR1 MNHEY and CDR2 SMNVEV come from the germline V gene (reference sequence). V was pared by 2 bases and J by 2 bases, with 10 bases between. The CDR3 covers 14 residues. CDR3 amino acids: CASSLPGSTYEQYF. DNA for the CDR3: TGTGCCAGCAGTTTACCGGGGAGTACCTACGAGCAGTACTTC.

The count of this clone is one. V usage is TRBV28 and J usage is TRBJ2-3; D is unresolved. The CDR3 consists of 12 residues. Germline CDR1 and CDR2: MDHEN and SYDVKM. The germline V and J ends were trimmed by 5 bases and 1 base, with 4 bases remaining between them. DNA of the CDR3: TGTGCCAGCAGTCTCCGCACAGATACGCAGTATTTT. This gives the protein CASSLRTDTQYF.

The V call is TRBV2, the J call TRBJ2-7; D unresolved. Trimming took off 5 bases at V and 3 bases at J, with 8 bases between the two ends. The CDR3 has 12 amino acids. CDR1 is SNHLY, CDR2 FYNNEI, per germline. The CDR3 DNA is TGTGCCAGCAGTTACAATCGCTACGAGCAGTACTTC. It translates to CASSYNRYEQYF. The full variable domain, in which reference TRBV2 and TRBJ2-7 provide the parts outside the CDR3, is EPEVTQTPSHQVTQMGQEVILRCVPISNHLYFYWYRQILGQKVEFLVSFYNNEISEKSEIFDDQFSVERPDGSNFTLKIRSTKLEDSAMYFCASSYNRYEQYFGPGTRLTVT.

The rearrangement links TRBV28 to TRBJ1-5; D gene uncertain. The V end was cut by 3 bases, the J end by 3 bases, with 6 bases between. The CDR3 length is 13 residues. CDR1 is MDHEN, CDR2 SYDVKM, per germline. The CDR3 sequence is CASSFSTNQPQHF. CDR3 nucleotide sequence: TGTGCCAGCAGTTTCAGTACCAATCAGCCCCAGCATTTT. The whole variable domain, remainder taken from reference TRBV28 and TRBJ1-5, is DVKVTQSSRYLVKRTGEKVFLECVQDMDHENMFWYRQDPGLGLRLIYFSYDVKMKEKGDIPEGYSVSREKKERFSLILESASTNQTSMYLCASSFSTNQPQHFGDGTRLSIL.

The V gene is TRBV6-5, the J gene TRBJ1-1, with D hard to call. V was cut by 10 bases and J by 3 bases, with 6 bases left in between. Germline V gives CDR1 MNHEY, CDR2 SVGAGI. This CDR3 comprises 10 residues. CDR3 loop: CANSDTEAFF. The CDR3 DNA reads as TGTGCCAACTCCGACACTGAAGCTTTCTTT.

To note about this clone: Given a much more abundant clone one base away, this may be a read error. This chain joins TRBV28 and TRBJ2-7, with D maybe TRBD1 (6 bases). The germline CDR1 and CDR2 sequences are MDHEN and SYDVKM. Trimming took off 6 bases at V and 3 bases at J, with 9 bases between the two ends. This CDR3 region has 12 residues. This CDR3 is CASSLDSYEQYF. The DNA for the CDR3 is TGTGCCAGCAGCTTGGACAGCTACGAGCAGTACTTC.

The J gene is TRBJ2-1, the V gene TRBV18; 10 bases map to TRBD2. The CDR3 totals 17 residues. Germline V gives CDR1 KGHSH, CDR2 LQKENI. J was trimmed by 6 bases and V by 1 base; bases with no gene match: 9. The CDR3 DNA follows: TGTGCCAGCTCACCACTGAGCGGGGGGGCTTTGGTCAATGAGCAGTTCTTC. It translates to CASSPLSGGALVNEQFF.

The CDR3 here is CSVARGQETQYF. DNA of the CDR3: TGCAGCGTTGCCAGGGGGCAGGAGACCCAGTACTTC. V usage is TRBV29-1 and J usage is TRBJ2-5; 8 bases match TRBD1. The CDR3 covers 12 residues. Germline trimming cut 4 bases from V and 5 bases from J; bases unmatched to any gene: 3. Germline V lookup: CDR1 SQVTM, CDR2 ANQGSEA.

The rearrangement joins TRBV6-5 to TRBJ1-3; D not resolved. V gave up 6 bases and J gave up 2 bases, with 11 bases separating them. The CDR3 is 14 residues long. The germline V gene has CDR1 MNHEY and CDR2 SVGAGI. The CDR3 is CASSPLSAGNTIYF. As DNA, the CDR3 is TGTGCCAGCAGCCCCCTTTCGGCTGGAAACACCATATATTTT.

The CDR3 nucleotides are TGTGCCAGCAGACCCCAGCAGGGTGGTGGCATTCAGTACTTC. Translating gives CASRPQQGGGIQYF. This rearrangement joins TRBV25-1 to TRBJ2-4, with D possibly TRBD1 on 5 matching bases. V was trimmed by 6 bases and J by 9 bases, leaving 18 bases between them. Germline assignment: CDR1 MGHDK and CDR2 SYGVNS. This CDR3 comprises 14 residues.

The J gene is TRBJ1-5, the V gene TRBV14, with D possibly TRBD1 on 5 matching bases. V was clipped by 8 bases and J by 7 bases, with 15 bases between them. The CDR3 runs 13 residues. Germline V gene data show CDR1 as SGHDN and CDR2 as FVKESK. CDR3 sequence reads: CASASQTGQPQHF. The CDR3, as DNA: TGTGCCAGCGCTTCACAAACAGGCCAGCCCCAGCATTTT. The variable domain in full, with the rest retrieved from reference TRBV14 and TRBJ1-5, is EAGVTQFPSHSVIEKGQTVTLRCDPISGHDNLYWYRRVMGKEIKFLLHFVKESKQDESGMPNNRFLAERTGGTYSTLKVQPAELEDSGVYFCASASQTGQPQHFGDGTRLSIL.

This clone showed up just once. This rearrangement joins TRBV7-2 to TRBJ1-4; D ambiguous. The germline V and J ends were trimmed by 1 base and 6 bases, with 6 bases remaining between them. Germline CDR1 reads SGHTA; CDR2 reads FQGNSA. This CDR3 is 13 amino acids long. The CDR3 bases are TGTGCCAGCAGCTTAGTTCCGGATGAAAAACTGTTTTTT. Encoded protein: CASSLVPDEKLFF.

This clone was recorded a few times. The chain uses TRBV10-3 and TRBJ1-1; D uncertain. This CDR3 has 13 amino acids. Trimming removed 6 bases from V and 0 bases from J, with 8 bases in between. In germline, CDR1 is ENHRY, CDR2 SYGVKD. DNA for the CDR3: TGTGCCATCAGCCCTACAGTGAACACTGAAGCTTTCTTT. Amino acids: CAISPTVNTEAFF.